The rows below give T cell receptor beta chains drawn from one sample of a study of graft-versus-host responses after intestinal transplantation. Data came from immunoSEQ multiplex PCR; TCRdb stores just in-frame clones and leaves some out. The profile shows about 100,000 clones, approximately 84% of them singletons. For these receptors, no antigen is known. The sample here was unstimulated CD4+ T cells sorted from spleen or lymph node cells, taken before transplant. The receptors come from a human donor who was the organ donor for an intestinal transplant. The CDR3 runs from the conserved cysteine through the conserved F or W.

j_call,v_call,cdr3_aa
TRBJ2-7,TRBV28,CASSSPPGIGREQYF
TRBJ2-7,TRBV7-2,CASSLDSPYEQYF
TRBJ2-3,TRBV7-8,CASSLRERSFGTDTQYF
TRBJ1-1,TRBV18,CASSPRESGKTEAFF
TRBJ1-2,TRBV5-1,CASSLWLRGQGDYGYTF
TRBJ1-1,TRBV30,CAWTPGLLSGTEAFF
TRBJ2-5,TRBV18,CASSPSRQETQYF
TRBJ1-6,TRBV6-1,CASSGDRVNSPLHF
TRBJ1-1,TRBV19,CASISWDRSAAFF
TRBJ1-4,TRBV21-1,CASSIRGRRARPGIATNEKLFF
TRBJ2-6,TRBV29-1,CSADPSGANVLTF
TRBJ1-5,TRBV28,CASRGTGRQPQHF
TRBJ2-1,TRBV5-4,CASSSIQGRYNEQFF
TRBJ1-2,TRBV27,CASSYGGSYGYTF
TRBJ2-7,TRBV28,CASKTGGLTYEQYF
TRBJ1-1,TRBV18,CASSPNTEAFF
TRBJ2-5,TRBV15,CATSRDRGNQETQYF
TRBJ1-2,TRBV1,CTSSQFWGRGGYTF
TRBJ1-5,TRBV7-9,CASSIIGNNQPQHF
TRBJ1-1,TRBV9,CASSVEPKRGANTEAFF
TRBJ2-1,TRBV20-1,CSAISGATQFF
TRBJ2-7,TRBV5-1,CASSPDGNSYEQYF
TRBJ2-1,TRBV28,CASSLRHEQFF
TRBJ1-2,TRBV18,CASSPGTANYGYTF
TRBJ2-1,TRBV11-1,CASSLQGLSEQFF
TRBJ2-3,TRBV5-4,CASSRPWGDTQYF
TRBJ2-2,TRBV7-7,CASSPGGNTGELFF
TRBJ1-1,TRBV10-1,CASSDPGTRTEAFF
TRBJ1-2,TRBV4-1,CASSQGESGTGGLVNYGYTF
TRBJ1-1,TRBV19,CASSGYRANTEAFF
TRBJ2-2,TRBV7-7,CASSLYGGSTGELFF
TRBJ2-1,TRBV7-9,CASSLEAGGNEQFF
TRBJ2-1,TRBV30,CAWRPDGGPYNEQFF
TRBJ2-3,TRBV7-3,CASSLLGQLDTQYF
TRBJ1-4,TRBV7-3,CASSLSGGEKLFF
TRBJ2-2,TRBV19,CASSAFGQTYTGELFF
TRBJ2-3,TRBV2,CASSESDRTQYF
TRBJ2-5,TRBV6-1,CATSGQLEETQYF
TRBJ1-6,TRBV10-3,CAISRGGGSPLHF
TRBJ1-2,TRBV7-9,CASSYGTFDYGYTF
TRBJ2-1,TRBV11-3,CASSLGGGGYNEQFF
TRBJ1-1,TRBV19,CASTPERGKKAFF
TRBJ1-2,TRBV28,CASSPDRGLYGYTF
TRBJ2-3,TRBV11-2,CASSLDQEGRGATDTQYF
TRBJ1-2,TRBV2,CARGVTGQGGYTF
TRBJ2-5,TRBV29-1,CSVVQGSGETQYF
TRBJ2-7,TRBV7-9,CASSLALGVPPYEQYF